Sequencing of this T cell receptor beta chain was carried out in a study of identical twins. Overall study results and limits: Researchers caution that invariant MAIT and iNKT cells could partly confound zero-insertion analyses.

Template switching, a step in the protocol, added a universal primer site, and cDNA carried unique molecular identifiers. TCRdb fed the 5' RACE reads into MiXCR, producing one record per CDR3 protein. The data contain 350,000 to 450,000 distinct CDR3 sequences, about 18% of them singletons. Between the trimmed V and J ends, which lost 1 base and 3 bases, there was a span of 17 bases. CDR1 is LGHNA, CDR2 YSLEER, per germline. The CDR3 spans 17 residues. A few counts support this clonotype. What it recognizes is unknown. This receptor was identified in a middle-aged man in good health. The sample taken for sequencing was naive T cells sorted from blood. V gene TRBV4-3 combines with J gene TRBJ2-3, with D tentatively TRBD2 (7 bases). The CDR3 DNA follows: TGCGCCAGCAGCCAAGGTCACGGGGGGCCCGGAACAGATACGCAGTATTTT. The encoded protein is CASSQGHGGPGTDTQYF.